This is a list of T cell receptor beta chains from one sample in a study of blood T cell repertoires in COVID-19. TCRdb keeps only in-frame clones here, not all; method: immunoSEQ multiplex PCR. There are some 220,000 clones in the sample; around four fifths occur only once, and less than 6% lies in the top ten. Material: peripheral blood. Receptors originate from a woman in her 70s with COVID-19, enrolled during active disease. Both conserved end residues are part of each CDR3. A D gene is named only where the DNA matches it firmly.

d_gene,j_gene,v_gene,CDR3aa,CDR3nt
.,TRBJ1-2,TRBV28,CASRRRGLGVYGYTF,TGTGCCAGCAGGCGCCGAGGCTTGGGTGTCTATGGCTACACCTTC
TRBD1,TRBJ1-6,TRBV28,CASSLWAGTGDPREANSPLHF,TGTGCCAGCAGTTTATGGGCCGGGACAGGGGATCCAAGGGAAGCCAATTCACCCCTCCACTTT
TRBD1,TRBJ1-2,TRBV18,CASSPLGQNYGYTF,TGTGCCAGCTCACCACTGGGACAGAACTATGGCTACACCTTC
.,TRBJ2-2,TRBV19,CASSPLGLENTGELFF,TGTGCCAGTAGCCCCTTGGGACTCGAGAACACCGGGGAGCTGTTTTTT
.,TRBJ2-3,TRBV5-1,CASTQFSRSTDTQYF,TGCGCCAGCACCCAATTCAGCAGGTCCACAGATACGCAGTATTTT
TRBD1,TRBJ2-1,TRBV7-3,CATAPQGASDEQFF,TGTGCCACCGCGCCTCAGGGGGCGAGCGATGAGCAGTTCTTC
TRBD1,TRBJ1-5,TRBV27,CASTIGQGAVAINQPQHF,TGTGCCAGCACGATCGGACAGGGGGCGGTTGCCATCAATCAGCCCCAGCATTTT
.,TRBJ1-5,TRBV5-8,CAGGGLRQPQHF,TGTGCCGGAGGAGGATTAAGGCAGCCCCAGCATTTT
.,TRBJ2-5,TRBV11-2,CASSIGQIRGETQYF,TGTGCCAGCAGCATCGGACAGATACGGGGAGAGACCCAGTACTTC
.,TRBJ1-5,TRBV30,CAWSVRGASNQPQHF,TGTGCCTGGAGTGTACGCGGGGCCAGCAATCAGCCCCAGCATTTT